This record looks at one T cell receptor beta chain sequence and its context. There were TCR beta CDR3 regions amplified from RNA transcripts. HTBI primers drove first-round RT-PCR of the TCR CDR3. One entry per CDR3 protein, called by TCRdb with MiXCR from the multiplex PCR reads. Here the sample spans around 300,000 distinct CDR3 sequences, 10% to 15% being singletons. V lost 7 bases and J 0 bases, leaving 16 bases between the germline ends. Per germline, CDR1 MNHNS and CDR2 SASEGT. The CDR3 is 17 residues long. These data originate in a study of T cells in Graves' hyperthyroidism and ophthalmopathy.

The genes are TRBV6-1 and TRBJ2-6; unclear D gene. Material for sequencing was blood. This clonotype was sampled from a woman aged 30 to 39 with Graves' hyperthyroidism that later progressed to Graves' ophthalmopathy. Written as DNA, the CDR3 is TGTGCCAGCACTCAGCAGGCCGGTAACTCTGGGGCCAACGTCCTGACTTTC. It codes for CASTQQAGNSGANVLTF.